A single sample is the source of the 17 T cell receptor beta chains below, sequenced in a study of shared T cell receptors in the human thymus. Generated by immunoSEQ multiplex PCR, the TCRdb table keeps only in-frame clones and is missing some. The repertoire holds 720,000 or so clones, with 75% to 90% as singletons. The data were also submitted as part of a second study, on human thymus T cells.

The sequenced material came from thymocytes. The source is a girl less than two years old with a congenital heart defect.

This clone is a singleton in its sample. V usage is TRBV5-4 and J usage is TRBJ2-1; the match to TRBD2 covers 8 bases. The V segment lost 0 bases and the J segment 0 bases; nucleotides outside the gene matches: 11. CDR1 is SGHNT, CDR2 YYREEE, per germline (reference sequence). This CDR3 is 19 amino acids long. CDR3 sequence (DNA): TGTGCCAGCAGCTTGGCCGCGCGGGGGGAGGGACACTCCTACAATGAGCAGTTCTTC. Translated: CASSLAARGEGHSYNEQFF.

This chain joins TRBV18 and TRBJ2-5; D is uncertain. V shed 0 bases and J shed 0 bases, with 5 bases lying between them. The germline gives CDR1 KGHSH, CDR2 LQKENI. The CDR3 spans 14 residues. The chain's CDR3 is CASSPPAYQETQYF. In DNA form, the CDR3 reads TGTGCCAGCTCACCACCGGCTTACCAAGAGACCCAGTACTTC.

The chain employs TRBV6-5 and TRBJ2-3; 8 bases map to TRBD1. Germline CDR1 reads MNHEY; CDR2 reads SVGAGI. With V trimmed by 7 bases and J by 5 bases, 11 bases remained unmatched. This CDR3 spans 15 amino acids. The CDR3 here is CASTPGTGEEDTQYF. The CDR3 DNA reads as TGTGCCAGCACTCCCGGGACAGGAGAAGAAGATACGCAGTATTTT.

The V call is TRBV10-1, the J call TRBJ1-6, with 7 bases aligning to TRBD1. In germline, CDR1 is WNHNN, CDR2 SYGVQD (reference sequence). The CDR3 loop spans 12 amino acids. Germline trimming cut 5 bases from V and 10 bases from J; bases unmatched to any gene: 2. The CDR3 region has the DNA TGCGCCAGCAGTAGGGACAGCTCACCCCTCCACTTT. Amino acid sequence: CASSRDSSPLHF.

The gene calls are TRBV4-1 and TRBJ1-2; D not resolved. The CDR3 totals 15 residues. Germline V gene lookup returns CDR1 MGHRA and CDR2 YSYEKL. V was pared by 0 bases and J by 4 bases, with 12 bases between. CDR3 sequence (DNA): TGCGCCAGCAGCCAAGAGGAGCCTTACGGCTATGGCTACACCTTC. It yields the protein CASSQEEPYGYGYTF.

This rearrangement joins TRBV7-9 to TRBJ2-3; D perhaps matches TRBD1 (8 bases). The CDR3 loop spans 16 amino acids. Germline CDR1 reads SEHNR; CDR2 reads FQNEAQ (reference sequence). V was clipped by 5 bases and J by 5 bases, with 20 bases between them. CDR3 region: CASSRRTGRAGDTQYF. DNA of the CDR3: TGTGCCAGCAGCCGTAGGACAGGGAGGGCGGGAGATACGCAGTATTTT.

The chain joins TRBV6-5 to TRBJ2-5; 7 nucleotides align to TRBD1. Judging by the DNA end, TRBJ2-7 fits better; the J call may be wrong. CDR1 MNHEY and CDR2 SVGAGI come from the germline V gene. This CDR3 comprises 13 residues. CDR3 coding DNA: TGTGCCAGTGGAACGGGACAGTCCTACGAGCAGTACTTC. Residues: CASGTGQSYEQYF.

The chain carries TRBV13 and TRBJ1-2; 8 bases align to TRBD1. Germline V gives CDR1 PRHDT, CDR2 FYEKMQ (reference sequence). The CDR3 has 14 amino acids. The V gene end was trimmed by 6 bases and the J gene end by 2 bases; junction bases not matched to a gene: 5. The CDR3 spells CASSWGQVNYGYTF. In DNA form, the CDR3 reads TGTGCCAGCAGTTGGGGACAGGTAAACTATGGCTACACCTTC.

This sequence joins TRBV28 and TRBJ2-5; 8 bases align to TRBD2. Germline V gene lookup returns CDR1 MDHEN and CDR2 SYDVKM. The CDR3 has 18 residues. V was pared by 2 bases and J by 2 bases, with 13 bases of the junction left unmatched. The chain's CDR3 is CASSLIISGAGLQETQYF. The CDR3 nucleotides are TGTGCCAGCAGTTTAATCATTAGCGGGGCCGGGTTACAAGAGACCCAGTACTTC.

Comments on this clone: The junction differs from germline at one of its ends, possibly a read error. V is TRBV12-5 and J is TRBJ2-2; D possibly corresponds to TRBD1 (6 bases). From germline, CDR1 is LGHNT and CDR2 FRNRAP. The CDR3 loop spans 17 amino acids. CDR3 amino acids: CASGFFRARGFTEELFF. The CDR3 DNA follows: TGTGCTAGTGGTTTTTTTAGGGCCAGGGGTTTTACCGAGGAGCTGTTTTTT.

This clone was detected only once. The rearrangement uses TRBV7-2 and TRBJ2-5; TRBD1 matches 7 bases. With V trimmed by 2 bases and J by 3 bases, 9 bases remained unmatched. CDR3 length equals 16 residues. Germline V gives CDR1 SGHTA, CDR2 FQGNSA. CDR3 residues: CASSLSVGTAKETQYF. CDR3 DNA sequence: TGTGCCAGCAGCTTATCGGTCGGGACAGCGAAAGAGACCCAGTACTTC. The full variable domain, its missing parts supplied by reference TRBV7-2 and TRBJ2-5, is GAGVSQSPSNKVTEKGKDVELRCDPISGHTALYWYRQSLGQGLEFLIYFQGNSAPDKSGLPSDRFSAERTGGSVSTLTIQRTQQEDSAVYLCASSLSVGTAKETQYFGPGTRLLVL.

The CDR3 DNA sequence: TGTGCCAGCCGAAGAGCGGGGGTCACCTACGAGCAGTACTTC. It specifies CASRRAGVTYEQYF. This chain joins TRBV28 and TRBJ2-7; 8 bases map to TRBD2. There are 14 residues in the CDR3. Germline assignment: CDR1 MDHEN and CDR2 SYDVKM. Trimming removed 8 bases from V and 2 bases from J; junction bases left unmatched: 8.

The rearrangement uses TRBV28 and TRBJ2-5, with D possibly matching TRBD2 (6 bases). Germline V lookup: CDR1 MDHEN, CDR2 SYDVKM. This CDR3 spans 15 amino acids. Trimming shortened V by 3 bases and J by 5 bases, and 16 bases separated the two germline ends. This CDR3 reads CASSLTRVGRETQYF. The CDR3 nucleotides are TGTGCCAGCAGTTTGACTAGGGTAGGCCGGGAGACCCAGTACTTC.

The V call is TRBV9, the J call TRBJ1-1; TRBD1 agrees at 8 bases. The V gene's germline CDR1 is SGDLS and CDR2 YYNGEE. Germline trimming cut 3 bases from V and 3 bases from J; bases unmatched to any gene: 7. CDR3 length equals 15 residues. In DNA form, the CDR3 reads TGTGCCAGCAGCGGAGGACAGGGCCAGGACACTGAAGCTTTCTTT. Translation: CASSGGQGQDTEAFF.

The J gene is TRBJ1-1, the V gene TRBV7-2; D ambiguous. Germline V lookup: CDR1 SGHTA, CDR2 FQGNSA. The CDR3 covers 14 residues. Deletions cut 9 bases from V and 0 bases from J, with 14 bases between. The CDR3 nucleotides are TGTACCAGTTCGCCAGGAAGGATGAACACTGAAGCTTTCTTT. This gives the protein CTSSPGRMNTEAFF.

This rearrangement joins TRBV29-1 to TRBJ1-1; tentative D call: TRBD1 (6 bases). CDR1 is SQVTM and CDR2 is ANQGSEA in the germline V gene. This CDR3 region has 15 residues. Trimming pared 4 bases from V and 4 bases from J, leaving 19 bases between. The CDR3 region is CSVARGRGGITEAFF. As DNA, the CDR3 is TGCAGCGTTGCAAGGGGGAGGGGTGGGATCACTGAAGCTTTCTTT.

The chain carries TRBV7-9 and TRBJ2-5; TRBD2 is a possible D gene (9 bases). Germline CDR1 SEHNR, CDR2 FQNEAQ (reference sequence). The CDR3 is made up of 18 amino acids. V lost 6 bases to trimming and J lost 5 bases, with 28 bases between them. DNA of the CDR3: TGTGCCAGCAGTACTAAGCAGGGGGCTAGCGGGGCCAACGAGACCCAGTACTTC. This codes for CASSTKQGASGANETQYF.